The 30 T cell receptor beta chains given below trace back to one sample, sequenced in a study of cytomegalovirus exposure and HLA in healthy donors. In the PCR, 60 Vbeta and 13 Jbeta primers were used. Produced via immunoSEQ multiplex PCR; TCRdb's table is partial and in-frame only. In all, the sample yields tens of thousands of clones. Sequencing was done on a sample of PBMCs. All receptors derive from a woman aged 50 to 60 in good health and CMV-seropositive.

The chain links TRBV4-2 to TRBJ1-4, with D perhaps TRBD1 (6 bases). The ends were cut back, 4 bases at V and 1 base at J, with 10 bases in the middle. This CDR3 spans 15 amino acids. CDR1 is LGHNA, CDR2 YNFKEQ, per germline. CDR3 sequence: CASSPTGQTNEKLFF. CDR3 nucleotide sequence: TGTGCCAGCAGCCCTACGGGACAAACTAATGAAAAACTGTTTTTT.

The chain has TRBV30 and TRBJ2-3; the match to TRBD2 covers 10 bases. This CDR3 contains 14 residues. J lost 2 bases, V lost 4 bases, and 3 bases had no gene match. The germline V gene has CDR1 GTSNPN and CDR2 SVGIG (reference sequence). CDR3 region: CAWNLAGATDTQYF. CDR3 nucleotides: TGTGCCTGGAACCTAGCGGGGGCCACAGATACGCAGTATTTT.

The chain joins TRBV7-9 to TRBJ1-1, with D unclear. The V end was cut by 1 base, the J end by 6 bases, with 12 bases between. Germline V gene lookup returns CDR1 SEHNR and CDR2 FQNEAQ (reference sequence). The CDR3 length is 14 residues. Here the CDR3 reads CASSLERPGAEAFF. The CDR3 nucleotides read TGTGCCAGCAGCTTAGAGCGGCCTGGCGCTGAAGCTTTCTTT.

J is TRBJ2-7 and V is TRBV4-1, with 7 bases identical to TRBD1. The trim removed 0 bases at V and 2 bases at J, leaving 10 bases unmatched. The CDR3 consists of 17 residues. In germline, CDR1 is MGHRA, CDR2 YSYEKL. CDR3 sequence: CASSQEGGRGGAYEQYF. Here the CDR3 DNA reads TGCGCCAGCAGCCAAGAAGGGGGAAGAGGGGGCGCCTACGAGCAGTACTTC.

V is TRBV6-5 and J is TRBJ2-7; D perhaps matches TRBD2 (6 bases). Germline V CDR1 and CDR2: MNHEY, SVGAGI. Between the trimmed V and J ends, which lost 6 bases and 6 bases, there was a span of 9 bases. This CDR3 has 11 amino acids. CDR3 sequence: CASREGVEQYF. The CDR3 nucleotides are TGTGCCAGCAGGGAGGGAGTCGAGCAGTACTTC.

This chain uses TRBV5-1 with TRBJ2-3, with 7 bases fitting TRBD2. This CDR3 spans 14 amino acids. Germline V lookup: CDR1 SGHRS, CDR2 YFSETQ. With 6 bases clipped from V and 0 bases from J, the junction kept 4 bases outside the gene matches. CDR3 in DNA: TGCGCCAGCACGGCGGGAGTTAGCACAGATACGCAGTATTTT. Its protein is CASTAGVSTDTQYF. Looking up the rest from reference TRBV5-1 and TRBJ2-3 gives the full variable domain: KAGVTQTPRYLIKTRGQQVTLSCSPISGHRSVSWYQQTPGQGLQFLFEYFSETQRNKGNFPGRFSGRQFSNSRSEMNVSTLELGDSALYLCASTAGVSTDTQYFGPGTRLTVL.

The genes are TRBV19 and TRBJ2-7; TRBD1 matches 7 bases. The CDR3 spans 15 residues. Germline CDR1 LNHDA, CDR2 SQIVND (reference sequence). J was trimmed by 1 base and V by 5 bases; bases with no gene match: 8. The CDR3 DNA sequence: TGTGCCAGTAGTGCTGCCGGGACAGCATCCTACGAGCAGTACTTC. Protein sequence: CASSAAGTASYEQYF.

The genes are TRBV27 and TRBJ1-2, with D unresolved. Trimming removed 5 bases from V and 8 bases from J, with 12 bases in between. Germline loops: CDR1 MNHEY, CDR2 SMNVEV (reference sequence). The CDR3 consists of 12 residues. The CDR3 bases are TGTGCCAGCAGTACGCGACTAGGAGGCTACACCTTC. It specifies CASSTRLGGYTF.

This chain joins TRBV11-2 and TRBJ2-3, with a tentative D call TRBD2 (6 bases). CDR3 length: 14 residues. CDR1 and CDR2 from the germline V gene are SGHAT and FQNNGV. V was trimmed by 0 bases and J by 9 bases, leaving 13 bases between them. The CDR3, as DNA: TGTGCCAGCAGCTTAGATTGGCCGGGGGACACGCAGTATTTT. Protein: CASSLDWPGDTQYF.

This chain links TRBV7-9 with TRBJ1-5; 9 bases match TRBD1. The germline V gene encodes CDR1 SEHNR and CDR2 FQNEAQ (reference sequence). CDR3 size: 15 residues. With 3 bases clipped from V and 1 base from J, the junction kept 1 base outside the gene matches. The CDR3 spells CASSFGTGSNQPQHF. The DNA for the CDR3 is TGTGCCAGCAGCTTCGGGACAGGGAGCAATCAGCCCCAGCATTTT.

The V call is TRBV15, the J call TRBJ2-3; 9 nucleotides align to TRBD1. Per germline, CDR1 LNHNV and CDR2 YYDKDF (reference sequence). J gave up 1 base and V 1 base, and 9 bases lay outside the gene matches. The length of the CDR3 is 18 residues. CDR3: CATSRGETGGWGTDTQYF. The CDR3 nucleotides are TGTGCCACCAGCAGAGGTGAAACAGGGGGCTGGGGCACAGATACGCAGTATTTT.

The chain recombines TRBV5-4 with TRBJ1-6; D ambiguous. The CDR3 is made up of 15 amino acids. The V end lost 4 bases, the J end lost 12 bases, and 20 bases lay between the germline ends. Germline V lookup: CDR1 SGHNT, CDR2 YYREEE (reference sequence). The CDR3 sequence: CASSGHPAERVPLHF. CDR3 coding DNA: TGTGCCAGCAGCGGCCACCCGGCTGAGCGCGTACCCCTCCACTTT.

The chain recombines TRBV10-2 with TRBJ2-7, with D possibly being TRBD2 (6 bases). V lost 3 bases to trimming and J lost 0 bases, with 15 bases between them. Germline V lookup: CDR1 WSHSY, CDR2 SAAADI. The length of the CDR3 is 16 residues. CDR3 region: CASSDPGGGSSYEQYF. The CDR3 DNA is TGCGCCAGCAGTGACCCCGGGGGTGGGAGCTCCTACGAGCAGTACTTC.

The V call is TRBV18, the J call TRBJ2-5; maybe TRBD1 (6 bases). Germline CDR1 and CDR2: KGHSH and LQKENI. This CDR3 contains 14 residues. The germline V and J ends were trimmed by 1 base and 1 base, with 7 bases remaining between them. This chain's CDR3 is CASSPRTVQETQYF. In DNA form, the CDR3 reads TGTGCCAGCTCACCACGGACAGTCCAAGAGACCCAGTACTTC.

The chain couples TRBV19 to TRBJ2-6; no clear D gene. V was trimmed by 7 bases and J by 2 bases, leaving 15 bases between them. The V gene's germline CDR1 is LNHDA and CDR2 SQIVND (reference sequence). The CDR3 contains 16 residues. The CDR3 region has the DNA TGTGCCAGTAAAGATATTAGGAGCGCTGGGGCCAACGTCCTGACTTTC. It encodes CASKDIRSAGANVLTF.

The V and J genes are TRBV27 and TRBJ2-5, with 7 bases lining up with TRBD2. Germline CDR1 reads MNHEY; CDR2 reads SMNVEV (reference sequence). CDR3 length: 13 amino acids. The V gene end was trimmed by 4 bases and the J gene end by 4 bases; junction bases not matched to a gene: 3. In DNA form, the CDR3 reads TGTGCCAGCAGTTCCTCGGGGGGAGAGACCCAGTACTTC. Amino acids: CASSSSGGETQYF.

The chain links TRBV9 to TRBJ1-3; D gene ambiguous. V was pared by 4 bases and J by 1 base, with 12 bases between. The CDR3 is made up of 15 amino acids. Germline V lookup: CDR1 SGDLS, CDR2 YYNGEE. The CDR3 loop is CASSPTPGSGNTIYF. The CDR3 DNA sequence: TGTGCCAGCAGCCCAACCCCCGGGTCTGGAAACACCATATATTTT.

The chain couples TRBV19 to TRBJ1-6; TRBD1 might be the D (6 bases). The CDR3 sequence is 16 residues long. Germline assignment: CDR1 LNHDA and CDR2 SQIVND (reference sequence). Between the trimmed V and J ends, which lost 7 bases and 8 bases, there was a span of 21 bases. CDR3 amino acids: CASKEDAGAYYSPLHF. In DNA, the CDR3 is TGTGCCAGTAAGGAGGATGCGGGGGCGTACTATTCACCCCTCCACTTT.

V and J are TRBV2 and TRBJ1-5; 12 bases line up with TRBD1. The CDR3 spans 17 residues. Germline V gives CDR1 SNHLY, CDR2 FYNNEI. V was pared by 6 bases and J by 2 bases, with 8 bases of the junction left unmatched. The CDR3 nucleotides are TGTGCCAGCAGCCGCGGGACAGGGGGCCAAGGCAATCAGCCCCAGCATTTT. Amino acid sequence: CASSRGTGGQGNQPQHF. The full variable domain, rest sourced from reference TRBV2 and TRBJ1-5, is EPEVTQTPSHQVTQMGQEVILRCVPISNHLYFYWYRQILGQKVEFLVSFYNNEISEKSEIFDDQFSVERPDGSNFTLKIRSTKLEDSAMYFCASSRGTGGQGNQPQHFGDGTRLSIL.

The chain combines TRBV10-3 with TRBJ2-1; D is perhaps TRBD1 (5 bases). The ends were cut back, 7 bases at V and 8 bases at J, with 18 bases in the middle. This CDR3 comprises 14 residues. The germline V gene has CDR1 ENHRY and CDR2 SYGVKD. The CDR3, as DNA: TGTGCCATCACCCAGACAGCATCAAGGGATGAGCAGTTCTTC. Protein sequence: CAITQTASRDEQFF.

The chain recombines TRBV19 with TRBJ1-2, with TRBD1 as a possible D gene (6 bases). V lost 11 bases, J lost 8 bases, and 21 bases lay in between. CDR1 is LNHDA and CDR2 is SQIVND in the germline V gene (reference sequence). The CDR3 runs to 13 residues. DNA for the CDR3: TGTGCCGGCGGCGGGGGCCCCGGGGAGGGCTACACCTTC. Protein: CAGGGGPGEGYTF.

CDR3 sequence: CASSVWGTGTGGRETQYF. The CDR3 nucleotides are TGTGCCAGCAGTGTGTGGGGCACCGGGACAGGGGGCCGAGAGACCCAGTACTTC. This chain connects TRBV25-1 to TRBJ2-5, with TRBD1 matching 12 bases. Trimming removed 4 bases from V and 4 bases from J; junction bases left unmatched: 13. CDR1 MGHDK and CDR2 SYGVNS come from the germline V gene. This CDR3 region has 18 residues.

The chain uses TRBV7-9 and TRBJ1-2, with D perhaps matching TRBD1 (5 bases). V was trimmed by 5 bases and J by 6 bases, leaving 13 bases between them. This CDR3 is 13 amino acids long. CDR1 and CDR2 from the germline V gene are SEHNR and FQNEAQ (reference sequence). DNA of the CDR3: TGTGCCAGCAGCGAAGACAGTTTTCATGGCTACACCTTC. Its translation: CASSEDSFHGYTF.

The chain has TRBV5-1 and TRBJ1-1, with a tentative D call TRBD1 (6 bases). The CDR3 has 13 amino acids. The germline V gene has CDR1 SGHRS and CDR2 YFSETQ. V was shortened by 1 base and J by 5 bases, with 9 bases between the two germline ends. The CDR3 nucleotides read TGCGCCAGCAGCTTGAGCCAGGGGACTGAAGCTTTCTTT. Its protein is CASSLSQGTEAFF.

Concerning this clone itself: At the DNA level, this CDR3 is encoded by other sequences in the same sample as well. V usage is TRBV4-1 and J usage is TRBJ2-7; 8 bases are a match to TRBD1. Per the germline V gene, CDR1 is MGHRA and CDR2 is YSYEKL. This CDR3 has 13 amino acids. Germline trimming cut 4 bases from V and 7 bases from J; bases unmatched to any gene: 6. In DNA form, the CDR3 reads TGCGCCAGCAGCCCGACTTGGACAGGGGAGCAGTACTTC. Translation gives CASSPTWTGEQYF.

The chain couples TRBV19 to TRBJ1-2, with a weak D call TRBD1 (5 bases). The length of the CDR3 is 12 residues. CDR1 is LNHDA and CDR2 is SQIVND in the germline V gene (reference sequence). Trimming pared 5 bases from V and 3 bases from J, leaving 7 bases between. The CDR3 loop is CASSETDYGYTF. The CDR3 DNA follows: TGTGCCAGTAGTGAGACAGACTATGGCTACACCTTC.

The chain has TRBV19 and TRBJ1-4; D unclear. The CDR3 consists of 14 residues. Germline V gene lookup returns CDR1 LNHDA and CDR2 SQIVND (reference sequence). Trimming stripped 6 bases from V and 5 bases from J, with 13 bases between. The CDR3 loop is CASRIGRRNEKLFF. DNA of the CDR3: TGTGCCAGTAGGATCGGACGGAGGAATGAAAAACTGTTTTTT. Full variable domain (missing parts from reference TRBV19 and TRBJ1-4): DGGITQSPKYLFRKEGQNVTLSCEQNLNHDAMYWYRQDPGQGLRLIYYSQIVNDFQKGDIAEGYSVSREKKESFPLTVTSAQKNPTAFYLCASRIGRRNEKLFFGSGTQLSVL.

This chain links TRBV19 with TRBJ1-1; D is perhaps TRBD1 (5 bases). This CDR3 has 14 amino acids. Germline loops: CDR1 LNHDA, CDR2 SQIVND (reference sequence). Trimming took 4 bases from V and 0 from J, leaving 9 bases between them. Written as DNA, the CDR3 is TGTGCCAGTAGTACGAGGACACTGAACACTGAAGCTTTCTTT. It is translated as CASSTRTLNTEAFF.

The chain carries TRBV4-2 and TRBJ1-1, with D perhaps TRBD1 (6 bases). The ends were cut back, 4 bases at V and 4 bases at J, with 16 bases in the middle. In germline, CDR1 is LGHNA, CDR2 YNFKEQ. This CDR3 has 15 residues. This CDR3 reads CASSRDQGLGTEAFF. The DNA for the CDR3 is TGTGCCAGCAGCCGGGATCAGGGGCTGGGCACTGAAGCTTTCTTT.

The chain carries TRBV18 and TRBJ1-1; TRBD1 might be the D (6 bases). Germline CDR1 is KGHSH and CDR2 is LQKENI. Trimming took 3 bases from V and 0 from J, leaving 11 bases between them. The length of the CDR3 is 15 residues. The CDR3 nucleotides are TGTGCCAGCTCACCTAGGACAGCCTTGAACACTGAAGCTTTCTTT. It yields the protein CASSPRTALNTEAFF.